This is a list of T cell receptor beta chains from one sample in a study of T-cell memory formation after mild COVID-19. TCRdb independently ran MiXCR on the 5' RACE reads; one entry per CDR3 protein. Of 300,000 to 400,000 distinct CDR3 sequences listed, 20% to 25% are singletons. The sequenced material came from PBMCs or a T cell subset sorted from them (not recorded which). These receptors came from an adult woman who had mild COVID-19 (a few samples of this study predate the infection). Cell type and time point are not known. Both conserved end residues are part of each CDR3. A D gene is named only where the DNA matches it firmly. Part of the rows lack a size; the others show once, few, many or a class for expanded clones.

j_call d_call clone_size v_call cdr3_nt cdr3_aa
TRBJ2-7 . once TRBV14 TGTGCCAGCAGCCTACAATCGGTGAGATCCTACGAGCAGTACTTC CASSLQSVRSYEQYF
TRBJ1-5 . few TRBV4-3 TGCGCCAGCAGCCAATTTCTAGAAGGGCGACAGCCCCAGCATTTT CASSQFLEGRQPQHF
TRBJ2-7 TRBD2 . TRBV5-4 TGTGCCAGCAGACCAATAGCGGGAGGTTCCTCCTACGAGCAGTACTTC CASRPIAGGSSYEQYF
TRBJ1-1 . . TRBV27 TGTGCCAGCAGTTTTGGGACGGGTTTGGCTTTCTTT CASSFGTGLAFF
TRBJ2-7 TRBD2 . TRBV20-1 TGCAGTGCCCCTAGCCGGGCTAGCGGGAGCTACGAGCAGTACTTC CSAPSRASGSYEQYF
TRBJ2-1 TRBD2 few TRBV20-1 TGCAGTGCAAGAAGACTAGCGGGGGGGTCGTTCAATGAGCAGTTCTTC CSARRLAGGSFNEQFF
TRBJ2-3 TRBD2 many TRBV15 TGTGCCACCAGCAGTGGCGGGACTAGCCAAAGCTCGAGCACAGATACGCAGTATTTT CATSSGGTSQSSSTDTQYF
TRBJ1-1 TRBD1 few TRBV20-1 TGCAGTGCTAGATGCATCGACAGGGTCGGCTGTGAAGCTTTCTTT CSARCIDRVGCEAFF
TRBJ1-2 . . TRBV6-1 TGTGCCAGCAGTGAGCTGAGGGTTCGGGTCTACACCTTC CASSELRVRVYTF
TRBJ1-4 TRBD1 . TRBV7-2 TGTGCCAGCAGCTTCAGCGAGGGGGCGACTAATGAAAAACTGTTTTTT CASSFSEGATNEKLFF
TRBJ2-1 . . TRBV29-1 TGCAGCGCCCTTAGAGGGAATGAGCAGTTCTTC CSALRGNEQFF
TRBJ2-7 TRBD1 few TRBV7-6 TGTGCCAGCAGCTTAGTGGCAGGGGGCAGGCACGAGCAGTACTTC CASSLVAGGRHEQYF
TRBJ1-5 TRBD1 . TRBV12-3/TRBV12-4 TGTGCCAGCAGCCATTCGGACAGGATTAATAGCAATCAGCCCCAGCATTTT CASSHSDRINSNQPQHF
TRBJ2-5 TRBD2 . TRBV2 TGTGCCAGCAGCGAAAGACTAGCGGGAGGCTGGGAGACCCAGTACTTC CASSERLAGGWETQYF
TRBJ2-3 TRBD1 . TRBV30 TGTGCCAGCCTTGGACAGGGGGCAGAAGGAACTACAGATACGCAGTATTTT CASLGQGAEGTTDTQYF
TRBJ1-6 TRBD1 . TRBV2 TGTGCCAGCAGTGAGGGACAGAGTAATTCACCCCTCCACTTT CASSEGQSNSPLHF
TRBJ1-5 TRBD1 . TRBV20-1 TGCAGTGCTAGACCCCTGACCGGGACAGAGATCAATCAGCCCCAGCATTTT CSARPLTGTEINQPQHF
TRBJ1-5 TRBD1 . TRBV20-1 TGCAGTGCTAGTGCCCGAACAGGGGGATTAAGTCAGCCCCAGCATTTT CSASARTGGLSQPQHF
TRBJ2-3 TRBD1 few TRBV20-1 TGCAGTGCCCAGGACAGGGAAACGGGCACAGATACGCAGTATTTT CSAQDRETGTDTQYF
TRBJ1-1 . few TRBV12-3/TRBV12-4 TGTGCCAGCAGTTTAGACAGTATCACCATGAACACTGAAGCTTTCTTT CASSLDSITMNTEAFF
TRBJ2-1 TRBD1 many TRBV5-1 TGCGCCAGCAGCCCGGGACAGGGGTACTACAATGAGCAGTTCTTC CASSPGQGYYNEQFF
TRBJ2-7 . . TRBV20-1 TGCAGTGCCGAAAGTCCAGGGGAGTCCTACGAGCAGTACTTC CSAESPGESYEQYF
TRBJ1-4 . few TRBV29-1 TGCAGCGCCCGGGATTCAACTAATGAAAAACTGTTTTTT CSARDSTNEKLFF
TRBJ1-1 . few TRBV5-1 TGCGCCAGCAGCTTGGAAAGGTCCACTGAAGCTTTCTTT CASSLERSTEAFF
TRBJ2-1 TRBD2 . TRBV16 TGTGCCAGCAGCCGGGCTAGCGGGAGCAATGAGCAGTTCTTC CASSRASGSNEQFF
TRBJ1-2 . . TRBV24-1 TGTGCCACCAGTGATCCCAGGGACATAGCTAACTATGGCTACACCTTC CATSDPRDIANYGYTF
TRBJ2-7 . . TRBV7-2 TGTGCCAGCAGCTTAGCGACTCGCCCCAACGAGCAGTACTTC CASSLATRPNEQYF
TRBJ2-5 . . TRBV7-6 TGTGCCAGCATAGGGGGGATTCACCGCACGGAGGAGACCCAGTACTTC CASIGGIHRTEETQYF
TRBJ2-2 . . TRBV14 TGTGCCAGCAGCCTTCTAATGTCCCCAGGAAAAACCGGGGAGCTGTTTTTT CASSLLMSPGKTGELFF
TRBJ1-5 TRBD1 . TRBV5-1 TGCGCCAGCAGCGCGAGCACAGGGGCCCCCTGGAGTAGCCAGCATTTT CASSASTGAPWSSQHF
TRBJ2-7 . few TRBV12-3/TRBV12-4 TGTGCCAGCAGTTTTGGGGGCCACTCCTACGAGCAGTACTTC CASSFGGHSYEQYF
TRBJ2-7 . many TRBV12-3/TRBV12-4 TGTGCCAGCAGCCCCGGGACGGAATACGAGCAGTACTTC CASSPGTEYEQYF
TRBJ2-2 . . TRBV18 TGTGCCAGCTCACCACCGGGGGCTGACGGGGAGCTGTTTTTT CASSPPGADGELFF
TRBJ1-2 . . TRBV24-1 TGTGCCACCAGTGATCCGGGACTCAACTATGGCTACACCTTC CATSDPGLNYGYTF
TRBJ2-3 . . TRBV7-9 TGTGCCAGCAGCTTTGCGGATTTT CASSFADF
TRBJ2-7 TRBD2 few TRBV5-1 TGCGCCAGCAGCTTAACCGGGACTAGCGGGGAAAAAGAGTACTTC CASSLTGTSGEKEYF
TRBJ2-1 TRBD2 . TRBV24-1 TGTGCCACCAGTGATCTGGGACTAGCGGGAGGTTATGATGAGCAGTTCTTC CATSDLGLAGGYDEQFF
TRBJ2-1 TRBD2 . TRBV19 TGTGCCAGTAGTCCCCGGGGCGGGGGGGAGTTCTTC CASSPRGGGEFF
TRBJ1-1 . . TRBV2 TGTGCCAGCTCCTACATGAACACTGAAGCTTTCTTT CASSYMNTEAFF
TRBJ1-5 . few TRBV12-3/TRBV12-4 TGTGCCAGCAGTTCGGGATTTGACGGTATCAATCAGCCCCAGCATTTT CASSSGFDGINQPQHF
TRBJ1-2 TRBD1 many TRBV4-2 TGTGCCAGCAGCCCGTCCGGGACAGGTGGGCCATATGGCTACACCTTC CASSPSGTGGPYGYTF
TRBJ1-1 TRBD1 once TRBV6-1 TGTGCCAGCAGTCTCCGACAGGGACTGAACACTGAAGCTTTCTTT CASSLRQGLNTEAFF
TRBJ2-3 . . TRBV12-3/TRBV12-4 TGTGCCGTGGATACGCAGTATTTT CAVDTQYF
TRBJ1-1 . . TRBV6-2/TRBV6-3 TGTGCCAGCATGAAGGCCAGGGGCTCGAACACTGAAGCTTTCTTT CASMKARGSNTEAFF
TRBJ1-1 . few TRBV29-1 TGCAGCGTGGCTCTTGATTTTCACACTGAAGCTTTCTTT CSVALDFHTEAFF
TRBJ2-2 . few TRBV4-3 TGCGCCAGCAGCCAAGATACCCCAGACAGGATGAACACCGGGGAGCTGTTTTTT CASSQDTPDRMNTGELFF
TRBJ2-1 . . TRBV2 TGTGCCACTAAGGACATCGGCTCCTACAATGAGCAGTTCTTC CATKDIGSYNEQFF
TRBJ2-3 TRBD2 . TRBV12-3/TRBV12-4 TGTGCCAGCACCCCTGGGTTAGGACTAGCGGGAGTGGGGGTCGCAGATACGCAGTATTTT CASTPGLGLAGVGVADTQYF
TRBJ2-7 TRBD2 . TRBV6-5 TGTGCCACAGCCGGGGGGGCCTACTCCTACGAGCAGTACTTC CATAGGAYSYEQYF
TRBJ2-7 . . TRBV6-6 TGTGCCAGCAGCCGGGACGCCAACTCCTACGAGCAGTACTTC CASSRDANSYEQYF
TRBJ2-7 TRBD1 . TRBV12-3/TRBV12-4 TGTGCCAGCAGTCCCTGGGGGGGACAGGGGAGGGAAAGCTCCTACGAGCAGTACTTC CASSPWGGQGRESSYEQYF
TRBJ1-1 TRBD1 . TRBV19 TGTGCCAGTAGTATTGACAGGGGATCGAGGACTGAAGCTTTCTTT CASSIDRGSRTEAFF
TRBJ2-1 TRBD2 . TRBV20-1 TGCAGTGCTAGAGTCGGGACTAGCGTGGATGAGCAGTTCTTC CSARVGTSVDEQFF